This T cell receptor beta chain is from a study of T cells after yellow fever vaccination. Study-wide context: Any fraction with a low cell number was prepared using SMART-Seq v4 Ultra Low Input.

The table lists this clonotype with many counts. In germline, CDR1 is SGHRS, CDR2 YFSETQ. The CDR3 runs to 17 residues. The V gene end was trimmed by 5 bases and the J gene end by 2 bases; junction bases not matched to a gene: 9. The TCR cDNA carried a universal primer site and UMIs from 5'RACE template switching. TCRdb re-called the 5' RACE reads through MiXCR, storing one row per CDR3 protein. In the table there are about 300,000 distinct CDR3 sequences, around 9.3% of which are singletons. This clonotype originated in a man aged 18-30 years who received the YFV17D yellow fever vaccine. The rearrangement uses TRBV5-1 and TRBJ2-5, with TRBD2 matching 13 bases. This specimen consisted of CD4+ T cells sorted from PBMCs, obtained 5 days after the yellow fever booster vaccination. The CDR3 protein is CASRGLAGLAPQETQYF. CDR3 nucleotides: TGCGCCAGCAGGGGACTAGCGGGGCTGGCACCACAAGAGACCCAGTACTTC. The variable domain in full, with the rest retrieved from reference TRBV5-1 and TRBJ2-5, is KAGVTQTPRYLIKTRGQQVTLSCSPISGHRSVSWYQQTPGQGLQFLFEYFSETQRNKGNFPGRFSGRQFSNSRSEMNVSTLELGDSALYLCASRGLAGLAPQETQYFGPGTRLLVL.